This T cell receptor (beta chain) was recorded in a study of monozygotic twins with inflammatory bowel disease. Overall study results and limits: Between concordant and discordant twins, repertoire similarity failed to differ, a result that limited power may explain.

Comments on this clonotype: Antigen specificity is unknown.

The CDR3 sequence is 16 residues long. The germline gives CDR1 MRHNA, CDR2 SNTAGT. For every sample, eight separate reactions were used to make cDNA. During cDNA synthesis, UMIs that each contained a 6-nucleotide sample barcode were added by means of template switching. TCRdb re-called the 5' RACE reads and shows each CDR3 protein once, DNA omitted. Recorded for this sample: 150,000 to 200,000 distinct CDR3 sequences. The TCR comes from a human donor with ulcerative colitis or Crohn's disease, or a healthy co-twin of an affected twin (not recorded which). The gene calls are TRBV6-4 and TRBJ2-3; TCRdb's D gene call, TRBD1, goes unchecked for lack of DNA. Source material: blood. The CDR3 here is CASSDPRQGTIDTQYF.